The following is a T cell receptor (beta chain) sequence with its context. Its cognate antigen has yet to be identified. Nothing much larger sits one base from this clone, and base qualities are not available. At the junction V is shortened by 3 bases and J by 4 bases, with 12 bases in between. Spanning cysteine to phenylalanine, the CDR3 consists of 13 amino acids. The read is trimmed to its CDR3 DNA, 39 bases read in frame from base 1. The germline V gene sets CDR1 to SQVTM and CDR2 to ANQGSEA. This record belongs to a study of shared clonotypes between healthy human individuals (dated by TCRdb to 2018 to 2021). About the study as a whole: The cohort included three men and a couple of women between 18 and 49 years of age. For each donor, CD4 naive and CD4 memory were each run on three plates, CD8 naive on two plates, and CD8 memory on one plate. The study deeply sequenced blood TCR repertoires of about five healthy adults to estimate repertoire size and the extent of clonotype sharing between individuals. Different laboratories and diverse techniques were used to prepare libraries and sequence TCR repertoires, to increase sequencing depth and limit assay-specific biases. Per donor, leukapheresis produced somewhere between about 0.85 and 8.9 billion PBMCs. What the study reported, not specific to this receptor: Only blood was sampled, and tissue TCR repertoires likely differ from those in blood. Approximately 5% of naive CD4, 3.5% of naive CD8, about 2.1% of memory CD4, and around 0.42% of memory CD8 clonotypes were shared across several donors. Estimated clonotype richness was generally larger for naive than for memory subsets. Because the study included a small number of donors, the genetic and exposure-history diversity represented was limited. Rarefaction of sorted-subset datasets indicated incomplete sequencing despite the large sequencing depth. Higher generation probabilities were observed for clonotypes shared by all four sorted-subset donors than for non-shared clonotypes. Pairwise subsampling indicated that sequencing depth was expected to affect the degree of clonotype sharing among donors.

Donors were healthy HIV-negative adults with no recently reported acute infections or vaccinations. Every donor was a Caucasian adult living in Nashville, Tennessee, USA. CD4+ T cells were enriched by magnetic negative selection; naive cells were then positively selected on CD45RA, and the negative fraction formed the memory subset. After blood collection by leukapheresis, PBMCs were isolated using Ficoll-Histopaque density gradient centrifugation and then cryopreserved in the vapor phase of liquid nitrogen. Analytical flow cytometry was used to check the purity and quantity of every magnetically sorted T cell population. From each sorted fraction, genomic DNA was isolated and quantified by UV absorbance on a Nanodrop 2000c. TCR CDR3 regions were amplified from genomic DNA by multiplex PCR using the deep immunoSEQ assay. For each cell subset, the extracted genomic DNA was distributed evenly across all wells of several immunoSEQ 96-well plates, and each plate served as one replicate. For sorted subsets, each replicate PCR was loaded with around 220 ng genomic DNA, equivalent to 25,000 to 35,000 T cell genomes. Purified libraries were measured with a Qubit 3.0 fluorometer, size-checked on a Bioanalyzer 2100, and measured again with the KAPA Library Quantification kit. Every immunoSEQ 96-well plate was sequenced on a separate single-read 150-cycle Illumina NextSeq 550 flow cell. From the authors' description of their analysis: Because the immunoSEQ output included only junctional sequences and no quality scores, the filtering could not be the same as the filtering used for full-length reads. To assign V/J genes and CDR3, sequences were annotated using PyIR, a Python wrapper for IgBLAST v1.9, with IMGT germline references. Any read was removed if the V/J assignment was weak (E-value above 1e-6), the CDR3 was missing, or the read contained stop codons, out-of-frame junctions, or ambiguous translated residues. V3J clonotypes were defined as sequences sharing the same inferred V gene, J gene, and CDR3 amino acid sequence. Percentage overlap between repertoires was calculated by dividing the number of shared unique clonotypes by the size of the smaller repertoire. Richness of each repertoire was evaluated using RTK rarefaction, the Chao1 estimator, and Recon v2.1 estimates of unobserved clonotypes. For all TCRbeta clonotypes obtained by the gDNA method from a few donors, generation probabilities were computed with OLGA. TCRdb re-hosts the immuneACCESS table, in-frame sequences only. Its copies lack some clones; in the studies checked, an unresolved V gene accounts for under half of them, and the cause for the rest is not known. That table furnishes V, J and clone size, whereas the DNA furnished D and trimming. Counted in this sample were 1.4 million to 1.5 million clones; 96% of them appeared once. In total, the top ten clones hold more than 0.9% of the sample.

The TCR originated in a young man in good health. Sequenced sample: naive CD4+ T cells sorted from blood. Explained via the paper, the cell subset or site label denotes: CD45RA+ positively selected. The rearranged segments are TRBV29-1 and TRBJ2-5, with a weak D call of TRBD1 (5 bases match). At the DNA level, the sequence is TGCAGCGTTGATAAAGGGGTTTCAGAGACCCAGTACTTC. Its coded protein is CSVDKGVSETQYF.